This TCR beta chain was recovered during a study of CD8+CD57+ T cells in acquired aplastic anemia. Study-level results: Simpson's diversity of CD8+ cells was not significantly different in patients compared with controls. Comparison of patients with controls identified roughly 27 shared CD8+ CDR3 sequences.

V was cut by 1 base and J by 2 bases, with 15 bases left in between. Germline assignment: CDR1 DFQATT and CDR2 SNEGSKA (reference sequence). The CDR3 contains 16 residues. The study profiled TCR beta VDJ and CDR3 using genomic DNA as template. TCRdb ran MiXCR on the reads and lists one entry per CDR3 protein. The table includes about 170,000 distinct CDR3 sequences, just under 65% detected once. Regarding this clonotype: The target antigen is unknown.

The source is a human donor in good health. This sequence joins TRBV20-1 and TRBJ1-5; a weak D match, TRBD1 (5 bases). The source material was sorted CD4+, CD8+, or CD8+CD57+ T cells (not recorded which) from PBMCs. The CDR3 nucleotides read TGCAGTGCTAGAGTGCATGGGGCGGACGGCAATCAGCCCCAGCATTTT. This sequence encodes CSARVHGADGNQPQHF.